A selection of T cell receptor beta chains follows, all from one sample in a study of T cell changes during pregnancy in multiple sclerosis. TCRdb's table, derived via immunoSEQ multiplex PCR, lists solely in-frame clones and lacks some. The table shows around 29,000 clones, with roughly 91% occurring only once. The material sequenced was CD4+ T cells from peripheral blood mononuclear cells, taken in the first trimester of pregnancy. The receptors were sampled from a female donor in good health, enrolled as a control in a pregnancy study. Both conserved end residues are part of each CDR3. D genes are given only for firm matches. Size is stated for part of the rows, as once, few or many counts, or as a class when the clone is expanded.

v_gene	d_gene	j_gene	abundance	CDR3aa	CDR3nt
TRBV14	TRBD2	TRBJ2-3	-	CASSQGLAFKYF	TGTGCCAGCAGTCAAGGACTAGCGTTTAAGTATTTT
TRBV5-1	-	TRBJ2-7	-	CASSLDGIGQYF	TGCGCCAGCAGCTTGGACGGGATCGGGCAGTACTTC
TRBV5-1	TRBD1	TRBJ1-6	-	CASSPRTGDSPLHF	TGCGCCAGCAGCCCTAGGACAGGGGATTCACCCCTCCACTTT
TRBV6-1	-	TRBJ1-2	-	CASSEDGGKIGGYTF	TGTGCCAGCAGTGAAGATGGGGGGAAGATAGGTGGCTACACCTTC
TRBV29-1	-	TRBJ2-5	once	CSVASSGNQETQYF	TGCAGCGTCGCTAGCTCCGGGAACCAAGAGACCCAGTACTTC
TRBV7-2	TRBD1	TRBJ1-2	-	CASSLGDSAFNGYTF	TGTGCCAGCAGCTTAGGGGACAGCGCCTTCAATGGCTACACCTTC
TRBV28	TRBD1	TRBJ1-2	-	CASSTPGQGPYGYTF	TGTGCCAGCAGTACACCGGGACAGGGTCCTTATGGCTACACCTTC
TRBV5-3	TRBD1	TRBJ2-5	-	CAGIFRGETQYF	TGTGCCGGGATATTCAGGGGGGAGACCCAGTACTTC
TRBV11-2	TRBD2	TRBJ2-1	-	CASSSSSSGRRNEQFF	TGTGCCAGCAGCTCCTCTAGTAGCGGGAGGAGGAATGAGCAGTTCTTC
TRBV7-6	TRBD1	TRBJ1-4	-	CASSYRDRGIEKLFF	TGTGCCAGCAGCTACCGGGACAGGGGCATTGAAAAACTGTTTTTT
TRBV5-4	-	TRBJ1-2	-	CASSLLQGNYGYTF	TGTGCCAGCAGCTTGCTTCAGGGAAACTATGGCTACACCTTC
TRBV6-4	-	TRBJ2-7	-	CASSASGGSGYEQYF	TGTGCCAGCAGCGCCTCGGGGGGCAGTGGCTACGAGCAGTACTTC
TRBV9	TRBD2	TRBJ2-7	-	CASSVGISGSPTEQYF	TGTGCCAGCAGCGTAGGAATTAGCGGGAGCCCTACCGAGCAGTACTTC
TRBV6-5	TRBD2	TRBJ2-2	-	CASIGSGRTGELFF	TGTGCCAGCATAGGGAGCGGGAGGACCGGGGAGCTGTTTTTT
TRBV10-3	-	TRBJ2-5	-	CAISGGQKLQETQYF	TGTGCCATCAGCGGGGGACAGAAACTCCAAGAGACCCAGTACTTC
TRBV5-4	-	TRBJ1-1	few	CASSPSGGHTEAFF	TGTGCCAGCAGCCCCTCGGGGGGGCACACTGAAGCTTTCTTT
TRBV28	-	TRBJ1-3	-	CASSRGLTSGNTIYF	TGTGCCAGCAGTCGGGGACTGACCTCTGGAAACACCATATATTTT
TRBV4-3	-	TRBJ2-7	-	CASSHISYEQYF	TGCGCCAGCAGCCACATTTCCTACGAGCAGTACTTC
TRBV25-1	-	TRBJ1-6	few	CASSAAGQPGSPLHF	TGTGCCAGCAGTGCTGCGGGTCAGCCCGGCTCACCCCTCCACTTT
TRBV19	TRBD2	TRBJ2-1	-	CASSGAWGLALNEQFF	TGTGCCAGTAGCGGGGCGTGGGGACTAGCCCTCAATGAGCAGTTCTTC